This T cell receptor beta chain was captured in a study of blood T cell repertoires in COVID-19. TCRdb's table, derived via immunoSEQ multiplex PCR, lists solely in-frame clones and lacks some. The sample gives about 200,000 clones, roughly 85% of which show up once; 2.4% is in the top ten. The sequenced sample consisted of peripheral blood. The receptor's source is a woman in her 70s with COVID-19, enrolled during active disease.

The CDR3 reads CASSVGQGGSETQYF. For the CDR3, the DNA is TGTGCCAGCAGCGTCGGACAGGGGGGATCGGAGACCCAGTACTTC. V usage is TRBV7-9 and J usage is TRBJ2-5; 10 bases fit TRBD1. The V gene end was trimmed by 5 bases and the J gene end by 5 bases; junction bases not matched to a gene: 8. The length of the CDR3 is 15 residues. CDR1 is SEHNR, CDR2 FQNEAQ, per germline (reference sequence).